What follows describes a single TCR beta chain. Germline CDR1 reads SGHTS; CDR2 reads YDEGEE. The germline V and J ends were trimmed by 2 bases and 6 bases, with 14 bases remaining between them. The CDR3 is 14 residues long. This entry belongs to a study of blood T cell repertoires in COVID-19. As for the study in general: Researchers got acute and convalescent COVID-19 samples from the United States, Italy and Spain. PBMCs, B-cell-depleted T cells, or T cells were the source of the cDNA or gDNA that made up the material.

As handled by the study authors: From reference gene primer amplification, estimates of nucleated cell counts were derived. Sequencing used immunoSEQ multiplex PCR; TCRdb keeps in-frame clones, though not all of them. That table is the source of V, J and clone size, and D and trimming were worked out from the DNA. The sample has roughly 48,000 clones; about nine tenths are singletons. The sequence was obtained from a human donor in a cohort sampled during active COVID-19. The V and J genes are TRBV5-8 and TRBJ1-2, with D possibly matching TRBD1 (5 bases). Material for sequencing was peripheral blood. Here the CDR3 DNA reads TGTGCCAGCAGCTTCGGAGGGGTAGATAATGGCTACACCTTC. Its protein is CASSFGGVDNGYTF.